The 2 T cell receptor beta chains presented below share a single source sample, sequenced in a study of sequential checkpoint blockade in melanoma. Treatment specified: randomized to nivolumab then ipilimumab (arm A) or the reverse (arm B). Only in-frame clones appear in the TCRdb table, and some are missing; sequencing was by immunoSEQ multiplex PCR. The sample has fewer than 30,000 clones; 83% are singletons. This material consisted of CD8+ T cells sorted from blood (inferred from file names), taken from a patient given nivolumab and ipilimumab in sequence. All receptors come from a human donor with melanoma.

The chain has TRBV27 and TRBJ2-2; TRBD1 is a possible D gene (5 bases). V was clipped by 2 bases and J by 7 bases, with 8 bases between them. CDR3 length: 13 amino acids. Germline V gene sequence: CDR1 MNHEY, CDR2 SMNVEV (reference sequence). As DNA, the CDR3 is TGTGCCAGCAGTTTACTCCAGGGCGGGGAGCTGTTTTTT. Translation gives CASSLLQGGELFF.

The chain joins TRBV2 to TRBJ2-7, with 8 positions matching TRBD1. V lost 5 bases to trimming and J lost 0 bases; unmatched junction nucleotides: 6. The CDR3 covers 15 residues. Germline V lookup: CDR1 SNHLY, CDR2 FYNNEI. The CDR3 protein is CASSTGGPNSYEQYF. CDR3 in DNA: TGTGCCAGCAGTACAGGGGGGCCCAACTCCTACGAGCAGTACTTC. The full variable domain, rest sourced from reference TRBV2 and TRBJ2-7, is EPEVTQTPSHQVTQMGQEVILRCVPISNHLYFYWYRQILGQKVEFLVSFYNNEISEKSEIFDDQFSVERPDGSNFTLKIRSTKLEDSAMYFCASSTGGPNSYEQYFGPGTRLTVT.